This T cell receptor (beta chain) was sequenced in a study of blood T cell repertoires in COVID-19. Study information: Acute and convalescent COVID-19 specimens originated in the United States, Italy and Spain. From T cells, B-cell-depleted T cells, or PBMCs came the material, which was cDNA or gDNA.

In the original processing: How many nucleated cells were present was estimated from reference gene primer amplification. This table comes from immunoSEQ multiplex PCR, and its TCRdb copy is limited to in-frame clones, with some not included. V and J calls and clone size are given by that table; D and trimming were obtained from the DNA. This repertoire shows some 120,000 clones, about 79% found once; its top ten account for roughly 15%. V lost 6 bases and J 9 bases, leaving 14 bases between the germline ends. The germline CDR1 and CDR2 sequences are MNHNY and SVGAGI (reference sequence). This CDR3 has 12 residues.

This sequence joins TRBV6-6 and TRBJ1-1, with D perhaps matching TRBD1 (6 bases). The sequence derives from a woman aged 45-65 years with acute or convalescent COVID-19. Input material: peripheral blood. Here the CDR3 reads CASSPGQTKAFF. For the CDR3, the DNA is TGTGCCAGCAGCCCCGGACAGACCAAAGCTTTCTTT.